This T cell receptor (beta chain) was sequenced during a study of beta chain features in type 1 diabetes. V lost 0 bases and J lost 8, with 13 bases in between. This CDR3 has 14 residues. Germline V gives CDR1 MGHDK, CDR2 SYGVNS. Isolated RNA was reverse transcribed in full, so expressed TCRB transcripts were sequenced. TCRdb keeps only in-frame clones here, not all; method: immunoSEQ multiplex PCR. The repertoire consists of around 430,000 clones, with approximately 31% occurring once and the leading ten covering 0.065%. Sorting gave populations that all exceeded 95% purity. A few counts support this clone. Its antigen is undetermined. Study outcomes and limitations: Moderate but significant shortening of TCRB CDR3s was recorded in all four CD4+ subsets from Type 1 diabetes patients. VDJ junctions in type 1 diabetes patients carried more deletions and fewer insertions.

The V gene is TRBV25-1, the J gene TRBJ1-2; D gene unclear. The TCR originated in a man younger than 35 in good health. Material: naive CD4+ T cells from blood. The DNA for the CDR3 is TGTGCCAGCAGTGAATATACCGAAACGAGGGGCTACACCTTC. Its protein is CASSEYTETRGYTF.